These 8 T cell receptor beta chains were all obtained from the same sample, sequenced in a study of T cells in women clearing cervical HPV infection. Sequencing used immunoSEQ multiplex PCR; TCRdb keeps in-frame clones, though not all of them. This table lists roughly 47,000 clones. Sequencing used blood buffy coat. The receptors derive from a woman aged 18-70 years with a cervical HPV16 infection that either progressed to CIN3+ or cleared (not recorded which).

Worth noting for this clone: The missing CDR3 end, 3 residues past where the read stops, is filled in from the germline J gene. The chain has TRBV5-6 and TRBJ1-2; D ambiguous. This CDR3 comprises 12 residues. Germline V gives CDR1 SGHDT, CDR2 YYEEEE. V was clipped by 4 bases and J by 2 bases, with 6 bases between them. The CDR3 protein is CASSPQNYGYTF. CDR3 DNA, as far as it was read: TGTGCCAGCAGCCCCCAAAACTATGGC.

Comments on this clone: The read falls 3 residues short of the CDR3 end, and the missing part is taken from the germline J gene. The V call is TRBV7-3, the J call TRBJ2-2; perhaps TRBD2 as D (6 bases). The CDR3 is 13 amino acids. CDR1 is SGHTA, CDR2 FQGTGA, per germline. CDR3 DNA (partial): TGTGCCAGCAGACAGGACCGGGACTCACCG. Protein sequence: CASRQDRDSP. The whole CDR3 reads CASRQDRDSPLFF.

Of note for this clone: The read gets to within 3 residues of the CDR3 end, and the germline J gene fills in the rest. The gene calls are TRBV30 and TRBJ2-3; 8 nucleotides agree with TRBD1. This CDR3 contains 15 residues. Germline assignment: CDR1 GTSNPN and CDR2 SVGIG (reference sequence). CDR3 residues: CAWSQGARGNQPQYF. The part of the CDR3 DNA that was read is TGTGCCTGGAGCCAGGGGGCGCGGGGCAATCAGCCG.

Notes on this clone: Sequencing ends 3 residues short of the CDR3 end; the germline J gene provides the rest. The rearrangement links TRBV7-9 to TRBJ1-4; TRBD1 might be the D (5 bases). CDR1 and CDR2 from the germline V gene are SEHNR and FQNEAQ (reference sequence). The germline V and J ends were trimmed by 1 base and 3 bases, with 9 bases remaining between them. The CDR3 sequence is 15 residues long. The CDR3 sequence: CASSLGGGANEKLFF. The sequenced part of the CDR3 DNA is TGTGCCAGCAGCTTAGGGGGAGGGGCTAATGAAAAA.

Regarding this clone: The missing CDR3 end, 3 residues past where the read stops, is filled in from the germline J gene. The V and J genes are TRBV2 and TRBJ1-2, with a tentative D call TRBD1 (6 bases). This CDR3 comprises 14 residues. Deletions cut 3 bases from V and 5 bases from J, with 13 bases between. Germline-derived CDR1 and CDR2 are SNHLY and FYNNEI. The CDR3 spells CASSEGRGRYGYTF. The CDR3 bases that were read are TGTGCCAGCAGTGAGGGCAGGGGAAGGTATGGC.

As for this clone: Other nucleotide sequences from this sample produce the same CDR3. The sequenced part of the CDR3 DNA is TGTGCCAGCAGCCCTGGGACAGGCTATGGAAACACC. This sequence encodes CASSPGTGYGNT. The CDR3 in full is CASSPGTGYGNTIYF. The V gene is TRBV7-2, the J gene TRBJ1-3, with TRBD1 matching 8 bases. Read sequence stops 3 residues before the CDR3 end, and the germline J gene provides the missing end. The trim removed 5 bases at V and 3 bases at J, leaving 6 bases unmatched. Germline CDR1 is SGHTA and CDR2 is FQGNSA. This CDR3 region has 15 residues.

Details on this clone: The observed sequence ends 3 residues before the CDR3 terminus, with the missing tail filled in from the germline J gene. The chain carries TRBV6-2 or TRBV6-3 and TRBJ1-2; tentative D call: TRBD1 (5 bases). Trimming took 7 bases from V and 2 from J, leaving 14 bases between them. CDR3 size: 14 residues. Germline CDR1 is MNHEY and CDR2 is SVGEGT. The CDR3 bases that were read are TGTGCCAGCAAGACACAGGTGACCAACTATGGC. It specifies CASKTQVTNYG. The full CDR3 protein reads CASKTQVTNYGYTF.

As regards this clone: Read sequence stops 3 residues before the CDR3 end, and the germline J gene provides the missing end. This chain joins TRBV6-2 or TRBV6-3 and TRBJ2-3, with D maybe TRBD2 (5 bases). Between the trimmed V and J ends, which lost 3 bases and 2 bases, there was a span of 18 bases. Germline CDR1 MNHEY, CDR2 SVGEGT. The CDR3 is 17 residues long. Partial CDR3 DNA: TGTGCCAGCAGTTATGACGTAGCGTCATCTACCACAGATACG. Translated: CASSYDVASSTTDT. The CDR3 reads in full as CASSYDVASSTTDTQYF.